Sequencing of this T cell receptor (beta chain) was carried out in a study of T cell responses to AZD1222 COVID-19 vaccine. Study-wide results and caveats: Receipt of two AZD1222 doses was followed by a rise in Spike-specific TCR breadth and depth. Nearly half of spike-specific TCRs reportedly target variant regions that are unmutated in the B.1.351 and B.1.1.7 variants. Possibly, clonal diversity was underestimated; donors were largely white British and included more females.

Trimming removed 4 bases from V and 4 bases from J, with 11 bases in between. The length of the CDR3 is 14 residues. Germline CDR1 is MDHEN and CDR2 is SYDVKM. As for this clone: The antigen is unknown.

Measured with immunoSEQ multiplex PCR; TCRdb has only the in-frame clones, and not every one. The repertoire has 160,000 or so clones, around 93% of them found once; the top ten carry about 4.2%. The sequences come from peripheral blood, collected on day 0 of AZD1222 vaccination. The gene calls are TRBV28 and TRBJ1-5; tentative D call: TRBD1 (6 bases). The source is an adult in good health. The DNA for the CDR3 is TGTGCCAGCAGTTACGGACAGTGGAATCAGCCCCAGCATTTT. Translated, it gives CASSYGQWNQPQHF.